The 25 T cell receptor beta chains below all came from one sample that was sequenced in a study of response to subunit inactivated influenza vaccine. MiXCR was run by TCRdb on the RT-PCR reads, yielding one entry per CDR3 protein. The sample holds 500,000 to 550,000 distinct CDR3 sequences, approximately 22% seen once. The same data also went into a second study, on T cells expressing NK-cell markers. That source adds: Production of TCR beta cDNA relied on 5'RACE template switching with UMIs.

The sequencing used CD4+ T cells sorted from PBMCs, collected roughly 12 days after vaccination. The receptors were sampled from a man aged 50-59 years who received an inactivated influenza vaccine.

J is TRBJ1-5 and V is TRBV4-3, with D possibly being TRBD1 (5 bases). There are 15 residues in the CDR3. V was pared by 1 base and J by 2 bases, with 9 bases between. Germline V gene data show CDR1 as LGHNA and CDR2 as YSLEER. Here the CDR3 reads CASSQARGGNQPQHF. The CDR3 bases are TGCGCCAGCAGCCAAGCAAGAGGGGGCAATCAGCCCCAGCATTTT.

The table lists this clonotype with a few counts. The V call is TRBV10-3, the J call TRBJ2-1, with D tentatively TRBD1 or TRBD2 (5 bases each). CDR1 is ENHRY and CDR2 is SYGVKD in the germline V gene. Trimming pared 9 bases from V and 4 bases from J, leaving 16 bases between. The CDR3 is 14 residues long. Here the CDR3 reads CAINRDASYNEQFF. CDR3 coding DNA: TGTGCCATAAACCGGGACGCGTCATACAATGAGCAGTTCTTC.

This clonotype turned up a few times. The rearrangement links TRBV12-3 or TRBV12-4 to TRBJ1-2; TRBD1 aligns across 7 bases. J lost 6 bases, V lost 2 bases, and 6 bases had no gene match. There are 14 residues in the CDR3. CDR3: CASSLRTGRDGYTF. CDR3 nucleotides: TGTGCCAGCAGTTTAAGGACAGGACGTGATGGCTACACCTTC.

This clonotype was picked up a small number of times. The chain employs TRBV7-2 and TRBJ2-1; D is perhaps TRBD2 (6 bases). This CDR3 comprises 15 residues. V lost 5 bases to trimming and J lost 6 bases, with 17 bases between them. Per germline, CDR1 SGHTA and CDR2 FQGNSA. The CDR3 nucleotides read TGTGCCAGCAGCCCTCGGAGGGGTGGGTCCAATGAGCAGTTCTTC. Its protein is CASSPRRGGSNEQFF.

This chain connects TRBV6-2 or TRBV6-3 to TRBJ1-4, with D perhaps matching TRBD1 (6 bases). The CDR3 is made up of 14 amino acids. Germline V lookup: CDR1 MNHEY, CDR2 SVGEGT. The V end lost 6 bases, the J end lost 8 bases, and 16 bases lay between the germline ends. The CDR3, as DNA: TGTGCCAGCAGACCCATTCCCAGGGGAGAAAAACTGTTTTTT. Its translation: CASRPIPRGEKLFF.

The chain links TRBV9 to TRBJ2-5, with D possibly matching TRBD2 (5 bases). Germline lookup yields CDR1 SGDLS and CDR2 YYNGEE. The CDR3 has 14 amino acids. Trimming shortened V by 3 bases and J by 7 bases, and 16 bases separated the two germline ends. The DNA of the CDR3 is TGTGCCAGCAGCGCACTAGAGGTCCGGGGGACCCAGTACTTC. Translation: CASSALEVRGTQYF.

Worth noting for this clonotype: At one boundary the junction diverges from the germline segment, which might be a read error. This sequence joins TRBV5-1 and TRBJ1-1; TRBD1 might be the D (5 bases). Germline V gene data show CDR1 as SGHRS and CDR2 as YFSETQ. The CDR3 is 12 amino acids. This CDR3 is CASSGFGAEAFF. Written as DNA, the CDR3 is TGCGCCAGCAGCGGCTTCGGGGCTGAGGCTTTCTTT.

This clonotype was seen repeatedly, ten times or more. The rearrangement joins TRBV7-2 to TRBJ1-5; no clear D. Per the germline V gene, CDR1 is SGHTA and CDR2 is FQGNSA. V was shortened by 5 bases and J by 3 bases, with 14 bases between the two germline ends. This CDR3 is built from 15 residues. The CDR3 bases are TGTGCCAGCAGCCCGCAGCCAGGCCCCAATCAGCCCCAGCATTTT. Its protein is CASSPQPGPNQPQHF.

The genes are TRBV3-1 and TRBJ2-6; no definite D call. Germline lookup yields CDR1 LGHDT and CDR2 YNNKEL (reference sequence). The V end was cut by 2 bases, the J end by 1 base, with 9 bases between. The CDR3 loop spans 16 amino acids. CDR3 amino acids: CASSQYPMSGANVLTF. The DNA for the CDR3 is TGTGCCAGCAGCCAATACCCGATGTCTGGGGCCAACGTCCTGACTTTC.

In this sample, this clonotype turned up a few times. The rearrangement links TRBV29-1 to TRBJ2-3; 10 bases map to TRBD2. Germline V gene lookup returns CDR1 SQVTM and CDR2 ANQGSEA. The CDR3 runs to 15 residues. Germline trimming cut 7 bases from V and 3 bases from J; bases unmatched to any gene: 10. CDR3 sequence: CSAVGIAGGTDTQYF. CDR3 DNA sequence: TGCAGCGCCGTCGGAATAGCGGGAGGTACAGATACGCAGTATTTT.

The chain joins TRBV25-1 to TRBJ2-1, with no clear D. The V gene's germline CDR1 is MGHDK and CDR2 SYGVNS. Between the trimmed V and J ends, which lost 7 bases and 4 bases, there was a span of 5 bases. The CDR3 consists of 11 residues. This CDR3 reads CASTQYNEQFF. In DNA, the CDR3 is TGTGCCAGCACCCAGTACAATGAGCAGTTCTTC.

The chain combines TRBV11-2 with TRBJ2-7, with 11 bases that match TRBD2. Looked up from germline, CDR1 is SGHAT and CDR2 is FQNNGV. The CDR3 is made up of 19 amino acids. V dropped 5 bases and J dropped 2; count of bases not matched to a gene: 17. In DNA, the CDR3 is TGTGCCAGCAGCCCTAATAAATTCATAGCGGGAGGGCTTACCTACGAGCAGTACTTC. It codes for CASSPNKFIAGGLTYEQYF. The whole variable domain, filled in from reference TRBV11-2 and TRBJ2-7, reads EAGVAQSPRYKIIEKRQSVAFWCNPISGHATLYWYQQILGQGPKLLIQFQNNGVVDDSQLPKDRFSAERLKGVDSTLKIQPAKLEDSAVYLCASSPNKFIAGGLTYEQYFGPGTRLTVT.

The rearrangement links TRBV7-2 to TRBJ1-5; possible D gene TRBD1, 5 bases. Germline V gene sequence: CDR1 SGHTA, CDR2 FQGNSA. The CDR3 is 15 amino acids. The V gene lost 3 bases and the J gene lost 0 bases, with 9 bases spanning the gap. CDR3 DNA: TGTGCCAGCAGCTTGAAGGGGATTAGCAATCAGCCCCAGCATTTT. It specifies CASSLKGISNQPQHF.

V is TRBV4-3 and J is TRBJ2-2; D unresolved. This CDR3 has 14 residues. Germline CDR1 LGHNA, CDR2 YSLEER. V was clipped by 5 bases and J by 6 bases, with 13 bases between them. The CDR3 sequence is CASSLDSRAGELFF. The DNA for the CDR3 is TGCGCCAGCAGCTTAGACTCTAGGGCCGGGGAGCTGTTTTTT.

The chain has TRBV12-3 or TRBV12-4 and TRBJ1-1; D remains unclear. The CDR3 consists of 12 residues. With 3 bases removed from V and 7 bases from J, the gap between germline ends came to 9 bases. CDR3 amino acids: CASSFRWSEAFF. The CDR3 DNA reads TGTGCCAGCAGTTTTCGGTGGAGTGAAGCTTTCTTT.

This clonotype was seen ten or more times. The chain combines TRBV29-1 with TRBJ2-1, with D possibly TRBD2 on 6 matching bases. Between the trimmed V and J ends, which lost 6 bases and 7 bases, there was a span of 10 bases. Germline V gene data show CDR1 as SQVTM and CDR2 as ANQGSEA. This CDR3 contains 11 residues. CDR3 amino acids: CSVRRENEQFF. The CDR3 DNA reads as TGCAGCGTGCGGAGGGAGAATGAGCAGTTCTTC.

V gene TRBV7-6 combines with J gene TRBJ2-1; D unclear. V was clipped by 4 bases and J by 12 bases, with 16 bases between them. This CDR3 spans 13 amino acids. Germline V CDR1 and CDR2: SGHVS, FNYEAQ. CDR3 amino acids: CASSYPLGRRQFF. DNA of the CDR3: TGTGCCAGCAGCTACCCCTTGGGTAGACGGCAGTTCTTC.

Many counts were recorded for this clonotype. The gene calls are TRBV12-3 or TRBV12-4 and TRBJ2-1, with D hard to call. This CDR3 comprises 15 residues. V was clipped by 5 bases and J by 8 bases, with 19 bases between them. The CDR3 bases are TGTGCCAGCAGTCCCCCCCCGGGTCAAGGATATGAGCAGTTCTTC. Protein product: CASSPPPGQGYEQFF.

This chain uses TRBV4-2 with TRBJ1-1; D is ambiguous. The CDR3 has 14 amino acids. V lost 0 bases and J 6 bases, leaving 11 bases between the germline ends. Germline V gene lookup returns CDR1 LGHNA and CDR2 YNFKEQ. The CDR3 loop reads CASSQDRFRAEAFF. DNA for the CDR3: TGTGCCAGCAGCCAAGATAGATTTAGGGCTGAAGCTTTCTTT.

This clonotype showed up just a few times. The rearrangement links TRBV29-1 to TRBJ1-5; weak D call: TRBD1 (5 bases). CDR3 length: 13 residues. The V gene lost 6 bases and the J gene lost 4 bases, with 13 bases spanning the gap. CDR1 and CDR2 (germline): SQVTM, ANQGSEA. The CDR3 DNA reads TGCAGCGTGCTAGACAGTATGAATCAGCCCCAGCATTTT. Its protein is CSVLDSMNQPQHF.

This clonotype was observed many times. The V call is TRBV7-7, the J call TRBJ2-2, with 11 bases matching TRBD2. V shed 5 bases and J 6 bases; nucleotides not matched to a gene: 11. The CDR3 is made up of 17 amino acids. CDR1 and CDR2 from the germline V gene are SSHAT and FNYEAQ (reference sequence). The DNA for the CDR3 is TGTGCCAGCAGCGCCCGACTAGTAGCGGGAGGGCCCGGGGAGCTGTTTTTT. It is translated as CASSARLVAGGPGELFF.

The rearrangement uses TRBV20-1 and TRBJ1-1, with TRBD1 matching over 11 bases. The CDR3 totals 14 residues. Germline V gene lookup returns CDR1 DFQATT and CDR2 SNEGSKA (reference sequence). Unmatched junction bases numbered 8, after V lost 6 bases and J lost 5 bases. The CDR3 here is CSARTGGADTEAFF. CDR3 nucleotide sequence: TGCAGTGCGAGGACAGGGGGCGCAGATACTGAAGCTTTCTTT.

CDR3 in DNA: TGTGCCAGCAGCCCTGGACTAGCGGGAAACGACGAGCAGTACTTC. Its protein product is CASSPGLAGNDEQYF. This chain uses TRBV7-3 with TRBJ2-7; 12 bases are shared with TRBD2. Unmatched junction bases numbered 7, after V lost 5 bases and J lost 5 bases. Germline CDR1 and CDR2: SGHTA and FQGTGA. The CDR3 is 15 residues long. The full variable domain, completed using reference TRBV7-3 and TRBJ2-7, is GAGVSQTPSNKVTEKGKYVELRCDPISGHTALYWYRQSLGQGPEFLIYFQGTGAADDSGLPNDRFFAVRPEGSVSTLKIQRTERGDSAVYLCASSPGLAGNDEQYFGPGTRLTVT.

This clonotype was detected ten times or more. The chain employs TRBV11-2 and TRBJ2-5; 7 nucleotides agree with TRBD1. Germline CDR1 and CDR2: SGHAT and FQNNGV. V shed 6 bases, J shed 6 bases, and the junction held 13 bases outside the gene matches. This CDR3 is built from 15 residues. DNA for the CDR3: TGTGCCAGCAGTGGTACAAGGGGGCGAGGAAAGACCCAGTACTTC. Its protein is CASSGTRGRGKTQYF. Looking up the rest from reference TRBV11-2 and TRBJ2-5 gives the full variable domain: EAGVAQSPRYKIIEKRQSVAFWCNPISGHATLYWYQQILGQGPKLLIQFQNNGVVDDSQLPKDRFSAERLKGVDSTLKIQPAKLEDSAVYLCASSGTRGRGKTQYFGPGTRLLVL.

This clonotype was observed a few times. The V call is TRBV6-1, the J call TRBJ1-4; D remains unclear. Deletions cut 6 bases from V and 5 bases from J, with 10 bases between. From germline, CDR1 is MNHNS and CDR2 SASEGT. This CDR3 region has 13 residues. The CDR3 loop is CASSRRPNEKLFF. DNA of the CDR3: TGTGCCAGCAGCCGCCGGCCGAATGAAAAACTGTTTTTT.